One and the same sample provided the 7 T cell receptor beta chains below, sequenced in a study of blood T cell repertoires in COVID-19. Sequencing was performed with immunoSEQ multiplex PCR; in TCRdb, only in-frame clones are kept and a portion is missing. The data show a few hundred thousand clones, around 89% seen once. The source material was peripheral blood. The receptors derive from a woman in her fifties or sixties with COVID-19, enrolled during active disease.

The gene calls are TRBV20-1 and TRBJ1-2; no definite D call. This CDR3 contains 10 residues. The germline V gene has CDR1 DFQATT and CDR2 SNEGSKA (reference sequence). Trimming took 4 bases from V and 7 from J, leaving 7 bases between them. The CDR3 spells CSATDSGYTF. CDR3 DNA sequence: TGCAGTGCTACGGACTCTGGCTACACCTTC.

This rearrangement joins TRBV15 to TRBJ2-2; D not certain. V lost 11 bases and J lost 6, with 13 bases in between. Germline CDR1 LNHNV, CDR2 YYDKDF (reference sequence). The CDR3 is 12 amino acids. DNA of the CDR3: TGTGCCGTTCGTATTAATGCCGGGGAGCTGTTTTTT. Its protein is CAVRINAGELFF. Variable domain in full (rest from reference TRBV15 and TRBJ2-2): DAMVIQNPRYQVTQFGKPVTLSCSQTLNHNVMYWYQQKSSQAPKLLFHYYDKDFNNEADTPDNFQSRRPNTSFCFLDIRSPGLGDTAMYLCAVRINAGELFFGEGSRLTVL.

The V gene is TRBV9, the J gene TRBJ1-5; TRBD1 might be the D (5 bases). From germline, CDR1 is SGDLS and CDR2 YYNGEE. The CDR3 is made up of 15 amino acids. V lost 2 bases and J lost 5, with 14 bases in between. CDR3 in DNA: TGTGCCAGCAGCGTCTCTATCGGGACTGATCAGCCCCAGCATTTT. Protein sequence: CASSVSIGTDQPQHF.

The chain has TRBV4-2 and TRBJ1-6; 7 bases fit TRBD1. V shed 3 bases, J shed 4 bases, and the junction held 3 bases outside the gene matches. Germline CDR1 and CDR2: LGHNA and YNFKEQ. The CDR3 has 15 residues. CDR3 residues: CASSQTGQYNSPLHF. The CDR3 coding sequence is TGTGCCAGCAGCCAGACGGGACAGTATAATTCACCCCTCCACTTT.

The chain combines TRBV28 with TRBJ1-4, with 7 bases lining up with TRBD1. This CDR3 comprises 14 residues. Trimming removed 3 bases from V and 6 bases from J; junction bases left unmatched: 4. Germline CDR1 is MDHEN and CDR2 is SYDVKM. This chain's CDR3 is CASSLRGLDEKLFF. The CDR3, as DNA: TGTGCCAGCAGTTTGAGGGGGCTCGATGAAAAACTGTTTTTT. Variable domain in full (rest from reference TRBV28 and TRBJ1-4): DVKVTQSSRYLVKRTGEKVFLECVQDMDHENMFWYRQDPGLGLRLIYFSYDVKMKEKGDIPEGYSVSREKKERFSLILESASTNQTSMYLCASSLRGLDEKLFFGSGTQLSVL.

This clone has a count of ten or more. This chain links TRBV28 with TRBJ2-2; TRBD1 matches 9 bases. V shed 7 bases, J shed 5 bases, and the junction held 14 bases outside the gene matches. Germline V CDR1 and CDR2: MDHEN, SYDVKM. This CDR3 has 17 amino acids. Here the CDR3 DNA reads TGTGCCAGCACTTCGCCCAGGGGACAGGGAGTGACCGGGGAGCTGTTTTTT. This translates into CASTSPRGQGVTGELFF. Full variable domain (missing parts from reference TRBV28 and TRBJ2-2): DVKVTQSSRYLVKRTGEKVFLECVQDMDHENMFWYRQDPGLGLRLIYFSYDVKMKEKGDIPEGYSVSREKKERFSLILESASTNQTSMYLCASTSPRGQGVTGELFFGEGSRLTVL.

In its sample, this clone was seen a few times. The chain joins TRBV12-3 or TRBV12-4 to TRBJ1-1; D is unclear. This CDR3 contains 12 residues. Between the trimmed V and J ends, which lost 3 bases and 8 bases, there was a span of 10 bases. The CDR3 nucleotides are TGTGCCAGCAGTTTGTCTTTTCCCGAAGCTTTCTTT. Translating gives CASSLSFPEAFF.